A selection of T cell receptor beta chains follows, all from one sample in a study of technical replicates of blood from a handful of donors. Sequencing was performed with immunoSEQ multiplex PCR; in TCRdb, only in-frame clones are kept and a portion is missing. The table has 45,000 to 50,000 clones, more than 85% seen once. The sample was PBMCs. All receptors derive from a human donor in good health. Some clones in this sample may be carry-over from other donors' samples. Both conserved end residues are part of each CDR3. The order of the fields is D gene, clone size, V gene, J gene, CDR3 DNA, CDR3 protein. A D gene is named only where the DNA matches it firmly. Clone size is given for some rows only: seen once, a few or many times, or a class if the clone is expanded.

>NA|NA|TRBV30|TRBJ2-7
TGTGCCTGGAGCCGCGGTTCTAGAAACGAGCAGTACTTC
CAWSRGSRNEQYF
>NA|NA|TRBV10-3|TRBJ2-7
TGTGCCATCAGTGAGTTGTCAGGGTTTTTTGAGCAGTACTTC
CAISELSGFFEQYF
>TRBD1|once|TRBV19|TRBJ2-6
TGTGCCAGTAGGCTGACAGGGCCCGCTGGGGCCAACGTCCTGACTTTC
CASRLTGPAGANVLTF
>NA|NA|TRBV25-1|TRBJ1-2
TGTGCCAGCAGTGAATACCGGGATGGCTACACCTTC
CASSEYRDGYTF
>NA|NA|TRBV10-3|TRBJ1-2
TGTGCCGCCGATGGCGGGCTTGGAGACTATGGCTACACCTTC
CAADGGLGDYGYTF
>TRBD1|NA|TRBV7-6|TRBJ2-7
TGTGCCAGCAGCTTGGGACCGGGACAGGGGTTAGAGCAGTACTTC
CASSLGPGQGLEQYF
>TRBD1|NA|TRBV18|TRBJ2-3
TGTGCCAGCTCACTTGACAGGGGAACAGATACGCAGTATTTT
CASSLDRGTDTQYF
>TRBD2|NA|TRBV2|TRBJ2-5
TGTGCCACCGGACCCAAAGCGGGAGGCGCACAGACCCAGTACTTC
CATGPKAGGAQTQYF
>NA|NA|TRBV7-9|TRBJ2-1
TGTGCCAGCAGCCCTAGTAGGGCGGGGGCGTCGCACAATGAGCAGTTCTTC
CASSPSRAGASHNEQFF
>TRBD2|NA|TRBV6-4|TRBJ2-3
TGTGCCAGCAGCGAGCGGGGGGGCACAGATACGCAGTATTTT
CASSERGGTDTQYF
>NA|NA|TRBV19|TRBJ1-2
TGTGCCAGTAGTATAGATAAGGGGCCACATGGCTACACCTTC
CASSIDKGPHGYTF
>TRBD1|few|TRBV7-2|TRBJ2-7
TGTGCCAGCAGACGCAGGGGGCTAGGGTACGAGCAGTACTTC
CASRRRGLGYEQYF
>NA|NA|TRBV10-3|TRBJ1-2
TGTGCCATCAAGGGGTCAGGGGATGGCTACACCTTC
CAIKGSGDGYTF
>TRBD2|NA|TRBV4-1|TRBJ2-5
TGCGCCAGCAGCCAAGATCCTACAGGGACTAGCGGGTACCAAGAGACCCAGTACTTC
CASSQDPTGTSGYQETQYF
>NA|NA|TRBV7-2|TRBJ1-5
TGTGCCAGCAGCTTAGGGGGGGATAACAATCAGCCCCAGCATTTT
CASSLGGDNNQPQHF
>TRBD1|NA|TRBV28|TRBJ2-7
TGTGCCAGCAGGGGGACAGGGCGGGAGCAGTACTTC
CASRGTGREQYF
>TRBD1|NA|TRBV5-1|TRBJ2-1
TGCGCCAGCAGCTGGCCCGGGGGACAGGGGTCCTACAATGAGCAGTTCTTC
CASSWPGGQGSYNEQFF
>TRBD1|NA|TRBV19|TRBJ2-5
TGTGCCAGTAGTGACACCGGGACAGGTTCCCCACAGTACTTC
CASSDTGTGSPQYF
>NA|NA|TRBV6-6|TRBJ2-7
TGTGCCAGCAGTTTCGGTCAGGGTCTCAACGAGCAGTACTTC
CASSFGQGLNEQYF
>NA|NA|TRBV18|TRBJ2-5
TGTGCCAGCTCACCGGGCATTCAAGAGACCCAGTACTTC
CASSPGIQETQYF
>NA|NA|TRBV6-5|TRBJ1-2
TGTGCCAGCAGTTACAGGGGGTTTGGCTACACCTTC
CASSYRGFGYTF
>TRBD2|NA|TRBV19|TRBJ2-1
TGTGCCAGCATAAGCGGGAGTATAGGCAATGAGCAGTTCTTC
CASISGSIGNEQFF
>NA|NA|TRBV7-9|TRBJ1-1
TGTGCCAGCAGCTTAAGCCCCTCTGACACGAACACTGAAGCTTTCTTT
CASSLSPSDTNTEAFF
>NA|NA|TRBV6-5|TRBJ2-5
TGTGCCAGCAGTTACTGGCGGGGTCGACAAGAGACCCAGTACTTC
CASSYWRGRQETQYF
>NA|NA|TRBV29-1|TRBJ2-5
TGCAGCGTTTCCACAGGTTTGGGGACCCAGTACTTC
CSVSTGLGTQYF
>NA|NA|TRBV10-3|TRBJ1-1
TGTGCCATCAGTGCGGGGGAAGGGAACACTGAAGCTTTCTTT
CAISAGEGNTEAFF
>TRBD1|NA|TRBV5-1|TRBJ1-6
TGCGCCAGCAGCTTGGAGGGGGCGTCCTATAATTCACCCCTCCACTTT
CASSLEGASYNSPLHF
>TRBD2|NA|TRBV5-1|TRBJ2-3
TGCGCCAGCAGAACACTACACACTAGCGAACCTAAGGGAGATACGCAGTATTTT
CASRTLHTSEPKGDTQYF
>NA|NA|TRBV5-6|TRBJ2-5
TGTGCCAGCAGCTTCTTGGCAGGCGACCAAGAGACCCAGTACTTC
CASSFLAGDQETQYF
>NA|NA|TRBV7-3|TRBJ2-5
TGTGCCAGCAGCTTAGGGGACACAAGCGGAGAGACCCAGTACTTC
CASSLGDTSGETQYF
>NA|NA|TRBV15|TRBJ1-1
TGTGCCACCAGCAGAGATTATCCATTTCCCGGGTATGAAGCTTTCTTT
CATSRDYPFPGYEAFF
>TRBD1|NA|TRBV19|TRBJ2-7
TGTGCCAGTAGTATACAGGCAGGGGGCGAGCAGTACTTC
CASSIQAGGEQYF
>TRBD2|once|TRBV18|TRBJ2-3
TGTGCCAGCTCACCACCGAGCGGGGGGGGGCACCGCACAGATACGCAGTATTTT
CASSPPSGGGHRTDTQYF
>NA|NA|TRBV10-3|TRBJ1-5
TGTGCCATCAGTGAGTCGGTGGGCAGGAATCAGCCCCAGCATTTT
CAISESVGRNQPQHF
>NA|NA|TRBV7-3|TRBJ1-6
TGTGCCAGCAGCTCCCCACCCGACCACAGAAATTCACCCCTCCACTTT
CASSSPPDHRNSPLHF
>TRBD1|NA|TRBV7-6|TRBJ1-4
TGTGCCAGCAGCTTAGATACAGGGGGGGTGGATGAAAAACTGTTTTTT
CASSLDTGGVDEKLFF
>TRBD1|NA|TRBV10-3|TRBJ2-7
TGTGCCATCAGTGACGGGACAGGGGACTACGAGCAGTACTTC
CAISDGTGDYEQYF
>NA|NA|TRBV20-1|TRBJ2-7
TGCAGTGCCGGTCAACTGAGCGAGCAGTACTTC
CSAGQLSEQYF
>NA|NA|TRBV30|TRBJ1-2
TGTGCCTGGAGTCCTGGGAGTGGCTACACCTTC
CAWSPGSGYTF
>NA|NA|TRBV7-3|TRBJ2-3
TGTGCCAGCAGCTTGGGGAGACTTGGCACAGATACGCAGTATTTT
CASSLGRLGTDTQYF
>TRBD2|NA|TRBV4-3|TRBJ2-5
TGCGCCAGCAGCCAGGGGGTAGCGGGAGGGCCGGAGACCCAGTACTTC
CASSQGVAGGPETQYF
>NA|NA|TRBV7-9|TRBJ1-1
TGTGCCAGCAGCTTATTACAGAACACTGAAGCTTTCTTT
CASSLLQNTEAFF
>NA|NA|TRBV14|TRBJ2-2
TGTGCCAGCAGCCAACAATTACAGTCCGGGGAGCTGTTTTTT
CASSQQLQSGELFF
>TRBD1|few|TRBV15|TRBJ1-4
TGTGCCACCAGCAGAGATCAGGGGGCTAATGAAAAACTGTTTTTT
CATSRDQGANEKLFF
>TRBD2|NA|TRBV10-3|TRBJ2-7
TGTGCCATCAGTGAGTCCTCGGGGGGGCTCTACGAGCAGTACTTC
CAISESSGGLYEQYF
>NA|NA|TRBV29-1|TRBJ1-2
TGCAGCGTTGAAGGGACAAACTATGGCTACACCTTC
CSVEGTNYGYTF
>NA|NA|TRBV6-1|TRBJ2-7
TGTGCCAGCAGTGGAGGACAGCCCTACGAGCAGTACTTC
CASSGGQPYEQYF
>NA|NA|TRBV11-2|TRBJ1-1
TGTGCCAGCAGCTGGAGGGGCCCGACTTTCTTT
CASSWRGPTFF
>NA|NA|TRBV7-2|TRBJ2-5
TGTGCCAGCAGCTTACGGTCGGAAGGGGGACCACAAGAGACCCAGTACTTC
CASSLRSEGGPQETQYF
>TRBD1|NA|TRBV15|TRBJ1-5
TGTGCCACCAGCAGAGATCTGGTTTTCGGTAGGACAGGGGCAAATCAGCCCCAGCATTTT
CATSRDLVFGRTGANQPQHF
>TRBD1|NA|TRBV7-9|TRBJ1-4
TGTGCCAGCAGCTTAGGTCCGCAGGGGGACAATGAAAAACTGTTTTTT
CASSLGPQGDNEKLFF
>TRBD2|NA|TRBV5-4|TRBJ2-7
TGTGCCAGCAGACCAGGGACTAGCGGGAACTACGAGCAGTACTTC
CASRPGTSGNYEQYF
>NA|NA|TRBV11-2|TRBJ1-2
TGTGCCAGCAGTATTGGGAGGCAGGGCCGGGGCTACACCTTC
CASSIGRQGRGYTF
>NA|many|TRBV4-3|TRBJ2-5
TGCGCCAGCAGCCAAGAACGGGGTGGCCAAGAGACCCAGTACTTC
CASSQERGGQETQYF
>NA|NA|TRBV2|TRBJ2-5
TGTGCCAGCAGGAGCCTACAGGGTCGGGAGACCCAGTACTTC
CASRSLQGRETQYF
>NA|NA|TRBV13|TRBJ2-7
TGTGCCAGCAGCCGGGGTCAATATAACTCCTACGAGCAGTACTTC
CASSRGQYNSYEQYF
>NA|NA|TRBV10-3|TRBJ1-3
TGTGCCATCAAGGAGGGGAATGGAAACACCATATATTTT
CAIKEGNGNTIYF
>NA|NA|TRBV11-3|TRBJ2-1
TGTGCCAGCAGCTTACAGGGGTCCAAGTACAATGAGCAGTTCTTC
CASSLQGSKYNEQFF
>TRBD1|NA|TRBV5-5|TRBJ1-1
TGTGCCAGCAGCTTGCCTGGGGCCCAGGGGGACACTGAAGCTTTCTTT
CASSLPGAQGDTEAFF
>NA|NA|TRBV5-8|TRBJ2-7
TGTGCCAGCAGCTTTGGTAGGAGGGGATCCTACGAGCAGTACTTC
CASSFGRRGSYEQYF